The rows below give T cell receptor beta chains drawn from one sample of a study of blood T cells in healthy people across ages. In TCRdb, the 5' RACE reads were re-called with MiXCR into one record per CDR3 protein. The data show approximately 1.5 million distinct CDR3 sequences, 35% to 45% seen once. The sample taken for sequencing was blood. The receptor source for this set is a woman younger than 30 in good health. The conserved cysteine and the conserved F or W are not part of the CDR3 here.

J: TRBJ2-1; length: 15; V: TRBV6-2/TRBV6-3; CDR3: ASSAHRGNRFSNEQF
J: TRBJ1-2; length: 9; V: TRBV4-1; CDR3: ASVGMGGYT
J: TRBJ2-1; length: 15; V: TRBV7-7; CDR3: ASSSEGSVAGMNEQF
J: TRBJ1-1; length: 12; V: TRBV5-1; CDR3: ASLRTPGDTEAF
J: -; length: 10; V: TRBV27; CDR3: DSSDRGHEQY
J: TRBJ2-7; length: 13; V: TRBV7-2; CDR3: AGSARLWTDYEQY
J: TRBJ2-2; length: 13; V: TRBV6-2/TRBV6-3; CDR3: ASRGTGAARGELF
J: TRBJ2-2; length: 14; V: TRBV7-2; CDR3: ASSLNGLGTAGELF
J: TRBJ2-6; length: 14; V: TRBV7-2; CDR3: ASSPRRALGANVLT
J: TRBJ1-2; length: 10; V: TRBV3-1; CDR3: ASSYREYGYT
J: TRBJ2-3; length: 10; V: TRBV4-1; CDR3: ASSHIRDMQY
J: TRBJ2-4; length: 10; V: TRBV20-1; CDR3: SASGTWSIQY
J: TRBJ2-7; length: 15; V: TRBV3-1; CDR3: ASSQDRAGVYAYEQY
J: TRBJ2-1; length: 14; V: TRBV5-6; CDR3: ASSLELLGGFNEQF
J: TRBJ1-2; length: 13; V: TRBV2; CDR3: ASRGRDQGNYGYT
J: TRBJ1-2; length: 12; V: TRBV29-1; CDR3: SVASSESNYGYT
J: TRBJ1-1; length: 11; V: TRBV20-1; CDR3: SAAEGAGTEAF
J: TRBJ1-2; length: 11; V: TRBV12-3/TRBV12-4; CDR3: ASSFTGIDGYT
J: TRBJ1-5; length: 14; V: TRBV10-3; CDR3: AISEGVGGSNQPQH
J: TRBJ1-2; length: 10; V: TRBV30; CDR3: AWSTGQHDYT
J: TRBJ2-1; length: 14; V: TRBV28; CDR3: ASRRGLAGVYNEQF
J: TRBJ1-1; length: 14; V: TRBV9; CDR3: ASSYLGDLGYTEAF
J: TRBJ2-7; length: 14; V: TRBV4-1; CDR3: ASSQETEALAYEQY
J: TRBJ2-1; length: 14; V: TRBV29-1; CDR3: SVVLLAGGPNNEQF
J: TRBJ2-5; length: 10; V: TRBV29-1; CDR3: SVVPVGNEQY
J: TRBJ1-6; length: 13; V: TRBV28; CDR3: ASSFPVFHNSPLH
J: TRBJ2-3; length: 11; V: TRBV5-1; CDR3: ASSLNRADTQY
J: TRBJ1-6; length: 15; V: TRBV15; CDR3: ATNSGPVGTGGLPLH
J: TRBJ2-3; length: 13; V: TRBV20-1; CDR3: SAGDTGTSGDTQY
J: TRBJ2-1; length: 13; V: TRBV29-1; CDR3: SVEWGLAYYNEQF
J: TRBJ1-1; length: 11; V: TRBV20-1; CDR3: SARQGANTEAF
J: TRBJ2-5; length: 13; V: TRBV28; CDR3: ASNLGGLAGNEQY
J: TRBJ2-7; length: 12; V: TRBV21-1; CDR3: ASIREARSYEQY
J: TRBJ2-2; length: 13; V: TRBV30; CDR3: AWSNYGRDTGELF
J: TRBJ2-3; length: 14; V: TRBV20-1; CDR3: SARISSGGRTDTQY
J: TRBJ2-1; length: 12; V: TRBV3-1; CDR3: ASSWRSPYNEQF
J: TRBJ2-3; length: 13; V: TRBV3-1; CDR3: ASSQDSVAIETQY
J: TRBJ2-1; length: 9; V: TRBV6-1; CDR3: ASSDWVEQF
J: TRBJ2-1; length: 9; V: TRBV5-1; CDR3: ASKGEVEQF
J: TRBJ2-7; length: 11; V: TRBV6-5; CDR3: ASNDGESNEQY